This T cell receptor (beta chain) derives from a study of coeliac disease. General observations from the study: Largely private TRB repertoires meant most sequences were sample-unique. Control samples showed higher TRB and TRG clonality than intraepithelial and lamina propria samples in active celiac disease. Unbiased detection of gliadin-specific T cells was judged not feasible with this approach.

With respect to this clone: Its specificity is unknown.

Cells were frozen in aliquots of around 490,000, and one aliquot per fraction was sequenced. The data were produced by immunoSEQ multiplex PCR, yet TCRdb's version contains in-frame clones alone and is incomplete. Among over a thousand clones listed, less than 70% were seen once. The CDR3 is 16 residues long. Specimen: intraepithelial lymphocytes from the gut. This sequence originates from a man in his 70s without celiac disease. The chain combines TRBV21-1 with TRBJ2-2; the DNA was not used to check the table's D call, TRBD2. TRBV21-1 is described as a pseudogene. CDR3 bases: TGTGCCAGCCAACGGGGGGCCCAACAATACACCGGGGAGCTGTTTTTT. It is translated as CASQRGAQQYTGELFF.